The 21 T cell receptor beta chains below were found in one sample sequenced in a study of T cells in narcolepsy. Assay: immunoSEQ multiplex PCR; the TCRdb copy retains only in-frame clones and omits some. Of approximately 32,000 clones listed, roughly 87% are singletons. The sample was CD45RA- memory CD4+ T cells from PBMCs. These receptors were collected from a human donor with narcolepsy.

The chain is built from TRBV7-2 and TRBJ2-7; 9 bases are a match to TRBD1. Germline CDR1 is SGHTA and CDR2 is FQGNSA. The CDR3 has 14 residues. Trimming took 4 bases from V and 3 from J; bases not matched to a gene: 4. The CDR3, as DNA: TGTGCCAGCAGCTCCTCGACAGGGGGCTACGAGCAGTACTTC. Its protein is CASSSSTGGYEQYF.

The chain employs TRBV5-1 and TRBJ1-2; D is uncertain. Trimming stripped 0 bases from V and 8 bases from J, with 8 bases between. CDR1 and CDR2 (germline): SGHRS, YFSETQ. The CDR3 length is 12 residues. CDR3 sequence: CASSLDVRGYTF. CDR3 nucleotide sequence: TGCGCCAGCAGCTTGGATGTTCGGGGCTACACCTTC.

A few counts support this clone. The J gene is TRBJ1-1, the V gene TRBV7-8; D gene uncertain. Germline CDR1 SGHVS, CDR2 FQNEAQ. V lost 2 bases and J 4 bases, leaving 8 bases between the germline ends. This CDR3 spans 13 amino acids. This CDR3 is CASSLNIATEAFF. CDR3 coding DNA: TGTGCCAGCAGCTTAAACATTGCCACTGAAGCTTTCTTT.

The gene calls are TRBV5-1 and TRBJ1-2; D gene ambiguous. Germline CDR1 and CDR2: SGHRS and YFSETQ. Between the trimmed V and J ends, which lost 2 bases and 4 bases, there was a span of 12 bases. The CDR3 covers 14 residues. The CDR3 loop is CASSLFTQTYGYTF. The CDR3 DNA reads TGCGCCAGCAGCTTATTCACCCAGACCTATGGCTACACCTTC.

The V and J genes are TRBV30 and TRBJ2-1; D is uncertain. Germline values: CDR1 GTSNPN, CDR2 SVGIG (reference sequence). V gave up 0 bases and J gave up 4 bases, with 7 bases separating them. The CDR3 runs 13 residues. CDR3 DNA: TGTGCCTGGAGTGTCGGAGCTTACAATGAGCAGTTCTTC. Protein product: CAWSVGAYNEQFF. The entire variable domain, with the rest obtained from reference TRBV30 and TRBJ2-1, is as follows: SQTIHQWPATLVQPVGSPLSLECTVEGTSNPNLYWYRQAAGRGLQLLFYSVGIGQISSEVPQNLSASRPQDRQFILSSKKLLLSDSGFYLCAWSVGAYNEQFFGPGTRLTVL.

The chain employs TRBV11-3 and TRBJ1-2, with a weak D call TRBD1 (5 bases). The germline V gene encodes CDR1 SGHNT and CDR2 YENEEA. The V end was cut by 0 bases, the J end by 1 base, with 9 bases between. This CDR3 is 15 amino acids long. The CDR3 DNA follows: TGTGCCAGCAGCTTAGATGGGACGGATAACTATGGCTACACCTTC. This encodes CASSLDGTDNYGYTF.

The genes are TRBV28 and TRBJ1-6, with 9 nucleotides matching TRBD1. J lost 11 bases, V lost 3 bases, and 11 bases had no gene match. The CDR3 totals 16 residues. Germline CDR1 MDHEN, CDR2 SYDVKM. The CDR3 DNA sequence: TGTGCCAGCAGTTTCTACGGGACAGGGAGGCGACCACCCCTCCACTTT. Translating gives CASSFYGTGRRPPLHF.

The chain recombines TRBV5-1 with TRBJ2-3; TRBD2 agrees at 8 bases. The ends lost 5 bases at V and 1 base at J; junction bases unmatched: 9. CDR3 length: 16 amino acids. CDR1 is SGHRS and CDR2 is YFSETQ in the germline V gene. CDR3 protein: CASSSERGLGTDTQYF. CDR3 coding DNA: TGCGCCAGCAGTTCCGAGCGGGGGCTAGGCACAGATACGCAGTATTTT.

The rearrangement links TRBV6-6 to TRBJ1-5; unclear D gene. Trimming took 6 bases from V and 3 from J, leaving 18 bases between them. The germline V gene encodes CDR1 MNHNY and CDR2 SVGAGI (reference sequence). CDR3 length: 16 amino acids. The CDR3 DNA sequence: TGTGCCAGCAGATCGCCGGCCACAATTTACAATCAGCCCCAGCATTTT. This encodes CASRSPATIYNQPQHF.

V is TRBV5-4 and J is TRBJ2-7, with D perhaps TRBD2 (6 bases). CDR1 SGHNT and CDR2 YYREEE come from the germline V gene (reference sequence). V was cut by 4 bases and J by 3 bases, with 17 bases left in between. The CDR3 runs to 15 residues. This chain's CDR3 is CASSQARAGNYEQYF. DNA for the CDR3: TGTGCCAGCAGCCAAGCTAGAGCGGGCAACTACGAGCAGTACTTC.

The J gene is TRBJ2-3, the V gene TRBV28, with a tentative D call TRBD1 (5 bases). Germline loops: CDR1 MDHEN, CDR2 SYDVKM. CDR3 length: 15 amino acids. Trimming removed 2 bases from V and 1 base from J, with 10 bases in between. This CDR3 reads CASSLVQGGTDTQYF. CDR3 DNA: TGTGCCAGCAGTTTAGTGCAGGGTGGCACAGATACGCAGTATTTT.

The chain combines TRBV29-1 with TRBJ2-2; D is uncertain. Trimming stripped 3 bases from V and 0 bases from J, with 8 bases between. From germline, CDR1 is SQVTM and CDR2 ANQGSEA. The CDR3 is 14 residues long. CDR3 bases: TGCAGCGTTGAGGGTCCTTCGAACACCGGGGAGCTGTTTTTT. Translation gives CSVEGPSNTGELFF.

For this clone: One end of the junction is discordant with germline, which a read error may explain. This chain joins TRBV6-6 and TRBJ1-2; 7 nucleotides agree with TRBD1. The CDR3 extends over 13 amino acids. The germline V gene has CDR1 MNHNY and CDR2 SVGAGI (reference sequence). CDR3 DNA sequence: TGTGCCAGCACCCCAGGACAGGCCCGTCAAGGCAACTTC. Protein product: CASTPGQARQGNF.

The genes are TRBV4-2 and TRBJ1-6; 10 bases are a match to TRBD1. Germline V gives CDR1 LGHNA, CDR2 YNFKEQ. CDR3 length: 16 amino acids. Trimming at V came to 0 bases and at J to 9 bases, leaving 5 bases not matched to a gene. The CDR3 DNA reads TGTGCCAGCAGCCAAGATGGGGACAGGGGAAGTTCACCCCTCCACTTT. Translated, it gives CASSQDGDRGSSPLHF.

The CDR3: CASSLSVADTQYF. The CDR3 DNA is TGTGCCAGCAGCTTATCCGTCGCGGATACGCAGTATTTT. The gene calls are TRBV7-2 and TRBJ2-3; no clear D. Trimming removed 2 bases from V and 6 bases from J, with 9 bases in between. The germline V gene has CDR1 SGHTA and CDR2 FQGNSA. This CDR3 is 13 amino acids long.

This clone was recorded only once. The V gene is TRBV7-2, the J gene TRBJ2-4; 7 bases are a match to TRBD2. Trimming cost V 4 bases and J 3 bases; bases outside gene matches: 12. In germline, CDR1 is SGHTA, CDR2 FQGNSA. The CDR3 has 17 amino acids. The CDR3 DNA is TGTGCCAGCAGCTCCCATAGCGGGCCGGGGGGCAAAAACATTCAGTACTTC. Encoded protein: CASSSHSGPGGKNIQYF.

J is TRBJ2-5 and V is TRBV7-2; D is ambiguous. V was shortened by 1 base and J by 7 bases, with 7 bases between the two germline ends. The CDR3 extends over 12 amino acids. Germline V lookup: CDR1 SGHTA, CDR2 FQGNSA. CDR3 protein: CASSLEYVTQYF. CDR3 in DNA: TGTGCCAGCAGCTTAGAATACGTGACCCAGTACTTC.

This rearrangement joins TRBV28 to TRBJ1-5, with unresolved D. Germline assignment: CDR1 MDHEN and CDR2 SYDVKM. This CDR3 spans 14 amino acids. The germline V and J ends were trimmed by 1 base and 7 bases, with 11 bases remaining between them. CDR3 in amino acids: CASSLLLGRQPQHF. For the CDR3, the DNA is TGTGCCAGCAGTTTATTGCTGGGTCGCCAGCCCCAGCATTTT.

In its sample, this clone was seen once. The genes are TRBV18 and TRBJ2-2; the D is unclear. The CDR3 totals 15 residues. Germline V gene data show CDR1 as KGHSH and CDR2 as LQKENI. V lost 2 bases, J lost 1 base, and 8 bases lay in between. CDR3 sequence reads: CASSPMDGNTGELFF. The DNA for the CDR3 is TGTGCCAGCTCACCAATGGACGGGAACACCGGGGAGCTGTTTTTT.

This clone was observed once. The CDR3 bases are TGTGCCAGCGCAGGACAGGGCTATGGCTACACCTTC. Amino acids: CASAGQGYGYTF. The chain joins TRBV2 to TRBJ1-2, with TRBD1 matching over 8 bases. With 8 bases clipped from V and 4 bases from J, the junction kept 3 bases outside the gene matches. Germline V CDR1 and CDR2: SNHLY, FYNNEI. This CDR3 spans 12 amino acids. Drawing the rest from reference TRBV2 and TRBJ1-2, the complete variable domain is EPEVTQTPSHQVTQMGQEVILRCVPISNHLYFYWYRQILGQKVEFLVSFYNNEISEKSEIFDDQFSVERPDGSNFTLKIRSTKLEDSAMYFCASAGQGYGYTFGSGTRLTVV.

This clone was detected once. The chain has TRBV7-2 and TRBJ1-2; 12 bases are shared with TRBD1. This CDR3 has 15 residues. The trim removed 3 bases at V and 7 bases at J, leaving 6 bases unmatched. The germline V gene encodes CDR1 SGHTA and CDR2 FQGNSA. DNA for the CDR3: TGTGCCAGCAGCTTGGGACAGGGGGCGATGGGTGGCTACACCTTC. Its translation is CASSLGQGAMGGYTF.